This is a list of T cell receptor beta chains from one sample in a study of molecular identifiers for immune sequencing clone quantification. TCRdb reanalysed the PCR reads using MiXCR and keeps one entry per CDR3 protein. The repertoire holds about 32,000 distinct CDR3 sequences, with about 19% as singletons. Sequencing was performed on naive CD8+ T cells from blood, with Jurkat cell RNA spiked in. The receptors here all came from a human donor in good health. Some libraries in this study had Jurkat cell RNA spiked in. Both conserved end residues are part of each CDR3. A D gene is named only where the DNA matches it firmly.

v_call	j_call	d_call	cdr3_aa
TRBV20-1	TRBJ1-1	NA	CSAITALGAEAFF
TRBV6-2/TRBV6-3	TRBJ2-1	NA	CASSYPNRNEQFF
TRBV6-5	TRBJ2-6	NA	CASSPPGANVLTF
TRBV7-8	TRBJ2-7	NA	CASSLGSPYEQYF
TRBV14	TRBJ2-7	NA	CASSQGRENYEQYF
TRBV7-2	TRBJ2-1	TRBD2	CASSPSPIQGAASGSLWYNEQFF
TRBV11-2	TRBJ2-1	TRBD2	CASSLNPGTSVYNEQFF
TRBV29-1	TRBJ2-2	NA	CSVERDTGELFF
TRBV6-2/TRBV6-3	TRBJ1-5	NA	CASSQRQYNQPQHF
TRBV2	TRBJ2-3	TRBD2	CASSAIGAGEVDTQYF
TRBV27	TRBJ2-7	NA	CASSLGGSHEQYF
TRBV27	TRBJ2-7	TRBD2	CASSSGTSFYEQYF
TRBV5-1	TRBJ2-7	NA	CASSLVPGSSYEQYF
TRBV6-6	TRBJ2-1	TRBD1	CASSLPGGNNEQFF
TRBV9	TRBJ2-3	TRBD1	CASSVGAGGGTDTQYF
TRBV4-3	TRBJ2-3	NA	CASSQDLGADTQYF
TRBV14	TRBJ2-5	NA	CASSQDRAGLRETQYF
TRBV2	TRBJ2-7	TRBD2	CASSEATRLAAYEQYF